The 10 T cell receptor beta chains listed next were all sequenced from one sample in a study of cytomegalovirus exposure and HLA in healthy donors. The PCR was carried out with 60 Vbeta primers and 13 Jbeta primers. The assay was immunoSEQ multiplex PCR, and TCRdb's table has in-frame clones only and misses some. The sample holds about 190,000 clones, roughly 80% seen once. The sample consisted of PBMCs. The receptors shown here come from a woman in her 30s in good health and CMV-seropositive.

The genes are TRBV5-8 and TRBJ2-2; possibly TRBD2 for D (5 bases). Germline-derived CDR1 and CDR2 are SGHTS and YDEGEE. Trimming took off 0 bases at V and 2 bases at J, with 11 bases between the two ends. CDR3 length: 16 residues. The CDR3 loop reads CASSLGSLANTGELFF. In DNA form, the CDR3 reads TGTGCCAGCAGCTTGGGGAGCCTAGCCAACACCGGGGAGCTGTTTTTT.

The chain combines TRBV9 with TRBJ1-3; 7 nucleotides line up with TRBD1. Germline V gene lookup returns CDR1 SGDLS and CDR2 YYNGEE. Unmatched junction bases numbered 7, after V lost 3 bases and J lost 4 bases. CDR3 size: 15 residues. CDR3 region: CASSGSTGRGNTIYF. CDR3 DNA sequence: TGTGCCAGCAGCGGTTCGACAGGGAGAGGAAACACCATATATTTT.

The CDR3 loop is CASRPPGLAGFNEQFF. The CDR3 DNA sequence: TGTGCCAGCAGACCTCCGGGACTAGCAGGCTTCAATGAGCAGTTCTTC. This chain connects TRBV27 to TRBJ2-1; 9 bases fit TRBD2. The CDR3 has 16 residues. Germline CDR1 reads MNHEY; CDR2 reads SMNVEV (reference sequence). The ends lost 6 bases at V and 6 bases at J; junction bases unmatched: 12.

This chain uses TRBV5-8 with TRBJ2-7; 9 nucleotides agree with TRBD2. The V segment lost 4 bases and the J segment 6 bases; nucleotides outside the gene matches: 14. The CDR3 extends over 16 amino acids. CDR1 is SGHTS and CDR2 is YDEGEE in the germline V gene. CDR3 coding DNA: TGTGCCAGCAGCATATATAGCGGGAGATCGAATCGCGAGCAGTACTTC. Protein sequence: CASSIYSGRSNREQYF.

The V call is TRBV19, the J call TRBJ2-3; TRBD1 matches at 7 bases. Per germline, CDR1 LNHDA and CDR2 SQIVND (reference sequence). The CDR3 totals 13 residues. V shed 5 bases and J 9 bases; nucleotides not matched to a gene: 8. The CDR3 reads CASSPSTGQTQYF. DNA for the CDR3: TGTGCCAGTAGTCCCTCGACGGGACAGACGCAGTATTTT. The whole variable domain, remainder taken from reference TRBV19 and TRBJ2-3, is DGGITQSPKYLFRKEGQNVTLSCEQNLNHDAMYWYRQDPGQGLRLIYYSQIVNDFQKGDIAEGYSVSREKKESFPLTVTSAQKNPTAFYLCASSPSTGQTQYFGPGTRLTVL.

The chain combines TRBV19 with TRBJ2-1; 12 nucleotides align to TRBD2. CDR1 and CDR2 from the germline V gene are LNHDA and SQIVND (reference sequence). The J segment lost 11 bases and the V segment lost 1 base, leaving 18 bases of the junction unmatched. This CDR3 is built from 19 residues. CDR3 in amino acids: CASSIGGLAGLGKNLQQFF. The DNA for the CDR3 is TGTGCCAGTAGTATAGGGGGACTAGCGGGTTTAGGTAAGAACCTCCAGCAGTTCTTC. The whole variable domain, remainder taken from reference TRBV19 and TRBJ2-1, is DGGITQSPKYLFRKEGQNVTLSCEQNLNHDAMYWYRQDPGQGLRLIYYSQIVNDFQKGDIAEGYSVSREKKESFPLTVTSAQKNPTAFYLCASSIGGLAGLGKNLQQFFGPGTRLTVL.

J is TRBJ2-1 and V is TRBV9, with TRBD2 identical over 13 bases. CDR1 and CDR2 (germline): SGDLS, YYNGEE. Trimming took 4 bases from V and 9 from J; bases not matched to a gene: 7. This CDR3 spans 15 amino acids. This CDR3 reads CASSYGTSGMGEQFF. The DNA for the CDR3 is TGTGCCAGCAGCTACGGGACTAGCGGGATGGGTGAGCAGTTCTTC.

The V and J genes are TRBV1 and TRBJ2-7; the table calls TRBD1, which could not be checked here. TRBV1 is annotated as a pseudogene. The CDR3 covers 13 residues. CDR3 residues: CTSSDDRADEQYF. The CDR3 DNA reads as TGCACCAGCAGCGACGACAGGGCCGACGAGCAGTACTTC.

V gene TRBV19 combines with J gene TRBJ1-1, with 8 bases matching TRBD1. The germline V gene has CDR1 LNHDA and CDR2 SQIVND (reference sequence). Trimming cost V 5 bases and J 5 bases; bases outside gene matches: 4. This CDR3 has 13 residues. CDR3 residues: CASSDRGRTEAFF. CDR3 nucleotides: TGTGCCAGTAGTGACAGGGGTCGAACTGAAGCTTTCTTT.

This clone was seen once. The V call is TRBV27, the J call TRBJ2-5; possibly TRBD1 for D (6 bases). Trimming stripped 1 base from V and 5 bases from J, with 14 bases between. CDR3 size: 15 residues. CDR1 and CDR2 (germline): MNHEY, SMNVEV (reference sequence). The CDR3 sequence is CASSLFQGPVETQYF. The CDR3 DNA reads as TGTGCCAGCAGTTTATTTCAGGGGCCGGTTGAGACCCAGTACTTC.